The source of this TCR beta chain is a study of T cell repertoires in aging, cancer and after chemotherapy. Amplification of TCR beta used genomic DNA extracted from peripheral blood. Rearranged V-D-J TRB sequences were amplified with a mixed TRB-A/B primer pool. One entry per CDR3 protein, called by TCRdb with MiXCR from the multiplex PCR reads. This table holds thousands of distinct CDR3 sequences, approximately 30% found once. The CDR3 is 13 residues long. CDR1 is DFQATT, CDR2 SNEGSKA, per germline (reference sequence). V lost 0 bases, J lost 7 bases, and 10 bases lay in between. Sequencing was carried out using blood. This chain links TRBV20-1 with TRBJ2-1, with D unclear. This receptor was obtained from a human donor in good health. CDR3 residues: CSARDEPWNEQFF. The CDR3 coding sequence is TGCAGTGCTAGAGATGAACCGTGGAATGAGCAGTTCTTC.